Reported below is one TCR beta chain. These data originate in a study of T cell responses to AZD1222 COVID-19 vaccine. Trimming took 8 bases from V and 8 from J, leaving 18 bases between them. The CDR3 is 13 amino acids. Germline CDR1 and CDR2: MNHEY and SVGAGI. Using immunoSEQ multiplex PCR, the repertoire was profiled, and TCRdb retains in-frame clones only, with some absent. This sample yields about 210,000 clones, of which roughly 94% are seen a single time; around 1.5% belongs to the top ten. This chain joins TRBV6-5 and TRBJ1-1, with D possibly TRBD1 on 6 matching bases. The starting material was peripheral blood, obtained 28 days after the second dose of the MenACWY control vaccine. The sequence derives from an adult who received the MenACWY meningococcal vaccine as a control. The CDR3 region is CASGPGHLTEAFF. In nucleotides, the CDR3 is TGTGCCAGCGGACCGGGACACCTAACCGAAGCTTTCTTT.